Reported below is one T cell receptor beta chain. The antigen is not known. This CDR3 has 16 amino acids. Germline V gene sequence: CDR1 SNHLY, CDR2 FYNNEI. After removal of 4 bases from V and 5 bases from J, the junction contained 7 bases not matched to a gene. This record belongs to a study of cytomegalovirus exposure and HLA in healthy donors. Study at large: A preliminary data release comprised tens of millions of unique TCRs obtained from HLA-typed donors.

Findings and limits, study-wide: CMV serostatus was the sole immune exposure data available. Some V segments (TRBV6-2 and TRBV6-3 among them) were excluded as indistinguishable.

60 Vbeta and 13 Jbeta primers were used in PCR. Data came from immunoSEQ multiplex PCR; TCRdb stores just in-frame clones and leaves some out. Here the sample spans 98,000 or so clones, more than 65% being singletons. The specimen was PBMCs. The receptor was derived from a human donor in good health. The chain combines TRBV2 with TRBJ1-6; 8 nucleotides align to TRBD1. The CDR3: CASSVLGGQDNSPLHF. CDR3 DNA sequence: TGTGCCAGCAGTGTTCTAGGGGGACAGGATAATTCACCCCTCCACTTT.